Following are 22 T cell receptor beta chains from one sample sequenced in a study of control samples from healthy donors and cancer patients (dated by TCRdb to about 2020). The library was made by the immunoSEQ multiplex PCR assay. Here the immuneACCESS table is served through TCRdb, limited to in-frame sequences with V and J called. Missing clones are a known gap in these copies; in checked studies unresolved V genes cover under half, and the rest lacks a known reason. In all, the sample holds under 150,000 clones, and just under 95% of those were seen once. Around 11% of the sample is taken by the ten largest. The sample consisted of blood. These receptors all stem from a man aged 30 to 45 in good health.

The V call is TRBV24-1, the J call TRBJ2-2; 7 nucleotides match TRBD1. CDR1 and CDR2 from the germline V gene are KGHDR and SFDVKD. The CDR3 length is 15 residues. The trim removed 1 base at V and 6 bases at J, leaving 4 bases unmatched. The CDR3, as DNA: TGTGCCACCAGTGATTTACAGGGGCCCGCCGGGGAGCTGTTTTTT. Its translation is CATSDLQGPAGELFF.

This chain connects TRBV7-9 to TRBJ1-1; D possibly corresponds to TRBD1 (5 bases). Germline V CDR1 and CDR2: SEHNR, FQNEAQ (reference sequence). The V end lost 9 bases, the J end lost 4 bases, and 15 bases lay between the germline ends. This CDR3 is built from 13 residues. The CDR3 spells CASLQGGGTEAFF. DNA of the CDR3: TGTGCCAGTCTCCAGGGAGGCGGCACTGAAGCTTTCTTT.

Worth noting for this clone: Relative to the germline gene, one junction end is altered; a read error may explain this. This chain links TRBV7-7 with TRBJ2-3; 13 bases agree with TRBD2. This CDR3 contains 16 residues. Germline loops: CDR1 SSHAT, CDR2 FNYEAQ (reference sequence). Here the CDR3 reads CASSLGLAGAADTQYF. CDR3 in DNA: TGTGCTAGCAGCTTAGGACTAGCGGGAGCTGCAGATACGCAGTATTTT.

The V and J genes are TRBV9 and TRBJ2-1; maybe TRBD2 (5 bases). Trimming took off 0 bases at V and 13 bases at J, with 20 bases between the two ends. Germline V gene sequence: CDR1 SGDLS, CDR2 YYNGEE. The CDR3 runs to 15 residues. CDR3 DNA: TGTGCCAGCAGCGTAGCGGGAAACGACAAAAGAAAACAGTTCTTC. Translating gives CASSVAGNDKRKQFF.

Written as DNA, the CDR3 is TGTGCCAGGGGAGGGGGCGGCGGGAGCTCCTACAATGAGCAGTTCTTC. Encoded protein: CARGGGGGSSYNEQFF. This rearrangement joins TRBV2 to TRBJ2-1; either TRBD1 or TRBD2 may fit D (7 bases each). Germline V lookup: CDR1 SNHLY, CDR2 FYNNEI. The CDR3 length is 16 residues. Trimming removed 9 bases from V and 0 bases from J, with 18 bases in between.

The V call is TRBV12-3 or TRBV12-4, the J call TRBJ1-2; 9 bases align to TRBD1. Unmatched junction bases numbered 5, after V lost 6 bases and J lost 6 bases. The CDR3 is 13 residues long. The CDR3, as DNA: TGTGCCAGCAGGGGGGGACAGGGAGATGGCTACACCTTC. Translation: CASRGGQGDGYTF.

This CDR3 reads CASSSETGGEQYF. The CDR3 nucleotides are TGTGCCAGCAGCTCCGAAACGGGGGGCGAGCAGTACTTC. The chain has TRBV11-2 and TRBJ2-7, with TRBD2 matching over 7 bases. This CDR3 spans 13 amino acids. Trimming took 4 bases from V and 6 from J; bases not matched to a gene: 6. CDR1 is SGHAT and CDR2 is FQNNGV in the germline V gene.

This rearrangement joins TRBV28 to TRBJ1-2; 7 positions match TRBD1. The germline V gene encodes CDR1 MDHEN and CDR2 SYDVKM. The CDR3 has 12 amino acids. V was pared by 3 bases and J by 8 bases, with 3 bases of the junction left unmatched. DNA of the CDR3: TGTGCCAGCAGTTTCACAGGGGAGGGCTACACCTTC. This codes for CASSFTGEGYTF.

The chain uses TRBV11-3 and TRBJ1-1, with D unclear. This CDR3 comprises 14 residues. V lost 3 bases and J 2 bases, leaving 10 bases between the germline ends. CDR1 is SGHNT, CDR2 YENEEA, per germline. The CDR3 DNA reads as TGTGCCAGCAGCTTGGTCACAGCAAACACTGAAGCTTTCTTT. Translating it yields CASSLVTANTEAFF.

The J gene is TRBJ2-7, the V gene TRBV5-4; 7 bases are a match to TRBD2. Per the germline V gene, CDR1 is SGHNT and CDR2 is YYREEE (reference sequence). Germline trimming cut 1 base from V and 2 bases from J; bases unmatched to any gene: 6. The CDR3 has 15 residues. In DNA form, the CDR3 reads TGTGCCAGCAGCTTGAGATCCAGCGGGGCCTACGAGCAGTACTTC. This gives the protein CASSLRSSGAYEQYF.

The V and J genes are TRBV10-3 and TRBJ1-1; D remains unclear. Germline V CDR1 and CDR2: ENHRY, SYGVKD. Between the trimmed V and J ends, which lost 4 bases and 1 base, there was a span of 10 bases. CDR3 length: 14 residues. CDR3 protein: CAISANVANTEAFF. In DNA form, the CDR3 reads TGTGCCATCAGTGCAAATGTCGCGAACACTGAAGCTTTCTTT.

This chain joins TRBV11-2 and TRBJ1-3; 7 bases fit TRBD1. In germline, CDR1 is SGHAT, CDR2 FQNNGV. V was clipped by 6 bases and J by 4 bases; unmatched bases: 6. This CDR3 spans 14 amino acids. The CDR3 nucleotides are TGTGCCAGCAGACTACAGGGGCCGGGAAACACCATATATTTT. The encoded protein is CASRLQGPGNTIYF.

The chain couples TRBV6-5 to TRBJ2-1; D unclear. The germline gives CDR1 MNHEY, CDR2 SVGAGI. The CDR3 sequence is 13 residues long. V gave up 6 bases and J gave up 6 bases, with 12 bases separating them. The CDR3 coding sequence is TGTGCCAGCAGCCGACCCTTTAGCAATGAGCAGTTCTTC. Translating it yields CASSRPFSNEQFF.

Here the CDR3 reads CASSSQFPPRQQISEQFF. The DNA for the CDR3 is TGTGCCAGCAGTTCACAATTTCCCCCGAGACAGCAAATCAGTGAGCAGTTCTTC. The rearrangement uses TRBV28 and TRBJ2-1, with TRBD1 as a possible D gene (5 bases). Germline lookup yields CDR1 MDHEN and CDR2 SYDVKM. The CDR3 has 18 residues. V lost 4 bases and J lost 9, with 28 bases in between.

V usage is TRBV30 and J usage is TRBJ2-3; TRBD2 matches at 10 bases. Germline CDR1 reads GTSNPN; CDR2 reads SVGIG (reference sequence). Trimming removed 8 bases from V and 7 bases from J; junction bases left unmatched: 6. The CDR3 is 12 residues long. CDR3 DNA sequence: TGTGCCGGAGCGGGAGGGTTATATACGCAGTATTTT. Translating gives CAGAGGLYTQYF.

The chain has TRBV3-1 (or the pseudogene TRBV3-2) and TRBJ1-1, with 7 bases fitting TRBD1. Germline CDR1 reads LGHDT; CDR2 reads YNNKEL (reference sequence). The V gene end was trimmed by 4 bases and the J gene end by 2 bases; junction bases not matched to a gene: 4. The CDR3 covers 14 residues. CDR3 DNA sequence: TGTGCCAGCAGCCGGATAGGGGGCAACACTGAAGCTTTCTTT. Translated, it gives CASSRIGGNTEAFF.

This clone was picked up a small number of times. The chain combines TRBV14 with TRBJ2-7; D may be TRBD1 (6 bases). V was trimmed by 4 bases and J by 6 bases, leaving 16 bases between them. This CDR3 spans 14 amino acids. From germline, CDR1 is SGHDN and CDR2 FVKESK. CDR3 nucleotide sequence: TGTGCCAGCAGCCTCCAACAGGGTTTCGTCGAGCAGTACTTC. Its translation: CASSLQQGFVEQYF.

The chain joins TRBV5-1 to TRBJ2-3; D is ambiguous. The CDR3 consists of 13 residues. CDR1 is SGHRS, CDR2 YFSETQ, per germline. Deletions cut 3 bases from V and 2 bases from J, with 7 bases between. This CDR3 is CASSSEDTDTQYF. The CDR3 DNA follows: TGCGCCAGCAGCTCCGAAGACACAGATACGCAGTATTTT.

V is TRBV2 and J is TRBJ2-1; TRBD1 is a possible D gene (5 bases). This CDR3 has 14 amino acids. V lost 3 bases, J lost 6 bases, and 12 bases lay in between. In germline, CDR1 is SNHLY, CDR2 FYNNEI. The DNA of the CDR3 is TGTGCCAGCAGTGACAGGGTGGGCGGCAATGAGCAGTTCTTC. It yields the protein CASSDRVGGNEQFF.

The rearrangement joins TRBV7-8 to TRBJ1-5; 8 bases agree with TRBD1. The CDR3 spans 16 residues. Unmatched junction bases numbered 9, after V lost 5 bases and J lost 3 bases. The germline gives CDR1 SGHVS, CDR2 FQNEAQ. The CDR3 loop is CASSPNNRGNNQPQHF. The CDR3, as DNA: TGTGCCAGCAGCCCTAACAACAGGGGGAACAATCAGCCCCAGCATTTT. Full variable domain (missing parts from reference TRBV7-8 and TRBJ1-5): GAGVSQSPRYKVAKRGQDVALRCDPISGHVSLFWYQQALGQGPEFLTYFQNEAQLDKSGLPSDRFFAERPEGSVSTLKIQRTQQEDSAVYLCASSPNNRGNNQPQHFGDGTRLSIL.

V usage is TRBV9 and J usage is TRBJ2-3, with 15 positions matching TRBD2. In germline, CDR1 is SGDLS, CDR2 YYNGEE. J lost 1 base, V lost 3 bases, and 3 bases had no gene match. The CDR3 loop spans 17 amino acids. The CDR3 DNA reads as TGTGCCAGCAGCGCGGGACTAGCGGGAGGCGGCACAGATACGCAGTATTTT. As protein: CASSAGLAGGGTDTQYF.

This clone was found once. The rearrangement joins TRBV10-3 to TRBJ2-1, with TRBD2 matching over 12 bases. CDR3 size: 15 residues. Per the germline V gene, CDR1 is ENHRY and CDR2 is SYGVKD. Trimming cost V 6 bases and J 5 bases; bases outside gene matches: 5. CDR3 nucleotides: TGTGCCATCAGAAAGACTAGCGGGAGAAACAATGAGCAGTTCTTC. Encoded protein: CAIRKTSGRNNEQFF.